This T cell receptor (beta chain) was captured by sequencing in a study of cytomegalovirus exposure and HLA in healthy donors. This CDR3 region has 11 residues. CDR1 is MNHEY, CDR2 SVGAGI, per germline. V dropped 4 bases and J dropped 11 bases, with 12 bases sitting between them. PCR amplification relied on 60 Vbeta primers (plus 13 Jbeta primers). Profiled with immunoSEQ multiplex PCR; TCRdb holds only in-frame clones, not every one. The data hold 150,000 or so clones, with approximately 71% observed a single time. Notes on this clone: Its antigen is not known.

Study-wide results and limits: Accurate predictions that matched the HLA-A and HLA-B alleles of most subjects were reportedly made from TCR beta sequences. Apparent HLA restriction characterized most CMV-associated TCR beta chains in a later analysis. Presence/absence results assume similar sequencing depth per donor, which may not hold.

The sample was PBMCs. The origin of this receptor is a woman between 40 and 55 years old in good health and CMV-seropositive. The chain joins TRBV6-5 to TRBJ2-7; no clear D gene. CDR3 loop: CASSSVTAEYF. The CDR3 coding sequence is TGTGCCAGCAGTTCCGTTACGGCGGAGTACTTC.